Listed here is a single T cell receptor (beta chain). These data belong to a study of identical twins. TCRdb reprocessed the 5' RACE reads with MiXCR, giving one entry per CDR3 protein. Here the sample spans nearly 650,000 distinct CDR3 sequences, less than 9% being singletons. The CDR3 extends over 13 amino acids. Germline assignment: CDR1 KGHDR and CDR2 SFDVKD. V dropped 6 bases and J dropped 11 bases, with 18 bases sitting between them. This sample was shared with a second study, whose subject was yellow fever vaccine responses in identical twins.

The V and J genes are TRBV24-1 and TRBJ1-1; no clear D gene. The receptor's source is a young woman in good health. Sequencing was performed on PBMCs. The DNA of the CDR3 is TGTGCCACCAGTCAAAAACCGGGCCGAGGGGCTTTCTTT. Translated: CATSQKPGRGAFF.